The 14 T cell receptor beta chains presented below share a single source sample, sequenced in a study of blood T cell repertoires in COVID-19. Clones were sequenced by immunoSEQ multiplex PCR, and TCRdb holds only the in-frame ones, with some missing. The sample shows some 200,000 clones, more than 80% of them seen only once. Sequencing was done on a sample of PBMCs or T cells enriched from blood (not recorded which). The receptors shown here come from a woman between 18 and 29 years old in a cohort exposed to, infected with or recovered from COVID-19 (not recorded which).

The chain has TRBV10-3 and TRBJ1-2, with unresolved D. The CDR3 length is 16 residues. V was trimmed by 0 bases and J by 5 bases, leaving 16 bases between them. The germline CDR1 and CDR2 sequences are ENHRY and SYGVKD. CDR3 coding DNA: TGTGCCATCAGTGAGTCTCATGCGGCGGATTATTATGGCTACACCTTC. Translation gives CAISESHAADYYGYTF.

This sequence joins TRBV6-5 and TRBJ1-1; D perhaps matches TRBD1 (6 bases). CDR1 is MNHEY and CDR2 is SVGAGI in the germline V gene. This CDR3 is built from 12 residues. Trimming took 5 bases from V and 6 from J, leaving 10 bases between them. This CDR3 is CASSPSGAEAFF. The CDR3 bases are TGTGCCAGCAGTCCCTCAGGGGCTGAAGCTTTCTTT.

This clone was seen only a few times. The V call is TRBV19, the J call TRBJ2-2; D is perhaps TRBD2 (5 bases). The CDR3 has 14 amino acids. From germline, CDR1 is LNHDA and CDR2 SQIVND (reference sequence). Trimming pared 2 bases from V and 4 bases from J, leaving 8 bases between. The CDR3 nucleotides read TGTGCCAGTAGTATATACGGGGTCACCGGGGAGCTGTTTTTT. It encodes CASSIYGVTGELFF. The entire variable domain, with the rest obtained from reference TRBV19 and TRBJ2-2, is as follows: DGGITQSPKYLFRKEGQNVTLSCEQNLNHDAMYWYRQDPGQGLRLIYYSQIVNDFQKGDIAEGYSVSREKKESFPLTVTSAQKNPTAFYLCASSIYGVTGELFFGEGSRLTVL.

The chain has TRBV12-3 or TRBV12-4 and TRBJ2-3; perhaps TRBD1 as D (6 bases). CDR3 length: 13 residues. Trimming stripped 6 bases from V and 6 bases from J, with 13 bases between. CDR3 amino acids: CASSWEQGDTQYF. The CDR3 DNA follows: TGTGCCAGCAGCTGGGAACAGGGTGATACGCAGTATTTT.

In DNA form, the CDR3 reads TGTGCCAGCAGCTTAGAGGGACACTCGAACACTGAAGCTTTCTTT. Amino acids: CASSLEGHSNTEAFF. J is TRBJ1-1 and V is TRBV11-2, with D possibly matching TRBD1 (6 bases). The CDR3 has 15 residues. The germline V and J ends were trimmed by 0 bases and 1 base, with 9 bases remaining between them. The germline V gene encodes CDR1 SGHAT and CDR2 FQNNGV.

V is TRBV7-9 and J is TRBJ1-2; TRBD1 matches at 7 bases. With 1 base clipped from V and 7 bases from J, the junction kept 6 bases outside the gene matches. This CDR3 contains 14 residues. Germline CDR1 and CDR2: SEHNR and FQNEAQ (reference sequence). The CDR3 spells CASSLVEGARGYTF. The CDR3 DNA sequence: TGTGCCAGCAGCTTAGTGGAGGGGGCGCGTGGCTACACCTTC.

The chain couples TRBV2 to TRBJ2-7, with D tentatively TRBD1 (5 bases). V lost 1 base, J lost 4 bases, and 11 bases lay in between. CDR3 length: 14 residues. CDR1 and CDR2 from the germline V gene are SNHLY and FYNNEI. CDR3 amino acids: CASSEGQQEYEQYF. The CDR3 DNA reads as TGTGCCAGCAGTGAAGGGCAACAGGAGTACGAGCAGTACTTC.

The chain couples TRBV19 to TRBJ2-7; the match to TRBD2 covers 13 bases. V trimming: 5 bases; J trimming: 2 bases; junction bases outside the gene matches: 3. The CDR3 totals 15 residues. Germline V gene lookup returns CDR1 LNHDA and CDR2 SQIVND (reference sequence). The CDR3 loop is CASSPGLAGTYEQYF. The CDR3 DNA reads TGTGCCAGTAGTCCGGGACTAGCGGGAACCTACGAGCAGTACTTC.

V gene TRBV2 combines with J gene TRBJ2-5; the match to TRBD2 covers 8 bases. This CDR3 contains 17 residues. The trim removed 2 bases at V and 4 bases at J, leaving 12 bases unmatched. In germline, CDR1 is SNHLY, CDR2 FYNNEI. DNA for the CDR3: TGTGCCAGCAGTGAATTAGCGGGATCGTATTTCGGAGAGACCCAGTACTTC. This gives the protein CASSELAGSYFGETQYF.

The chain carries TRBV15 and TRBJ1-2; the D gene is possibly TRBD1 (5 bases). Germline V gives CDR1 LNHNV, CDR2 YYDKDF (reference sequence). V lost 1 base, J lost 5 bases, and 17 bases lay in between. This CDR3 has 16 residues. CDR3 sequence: CATSRVRGLGLYGYTF. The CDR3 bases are TGTGCCACCAGCAGAGTTCGCGGTTTGGGGCTTTATGGCTACACCTTC.

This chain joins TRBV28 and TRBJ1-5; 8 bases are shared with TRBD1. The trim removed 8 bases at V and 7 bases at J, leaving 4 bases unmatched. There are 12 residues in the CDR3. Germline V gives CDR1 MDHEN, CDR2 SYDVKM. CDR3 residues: CASQGALQPQHF. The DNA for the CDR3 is TGTGCCAGCCAGGGGGCATTACAGCCCCAGCATTTT.

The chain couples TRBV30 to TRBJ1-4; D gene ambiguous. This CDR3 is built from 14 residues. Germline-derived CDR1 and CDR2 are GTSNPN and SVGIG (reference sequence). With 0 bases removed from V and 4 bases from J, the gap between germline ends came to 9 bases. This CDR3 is CAWSVAAINEKLFF. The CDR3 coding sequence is TGTGCCTGGAGTGTAGCGGCAATTAATGAAAAACTGTTTTTT.

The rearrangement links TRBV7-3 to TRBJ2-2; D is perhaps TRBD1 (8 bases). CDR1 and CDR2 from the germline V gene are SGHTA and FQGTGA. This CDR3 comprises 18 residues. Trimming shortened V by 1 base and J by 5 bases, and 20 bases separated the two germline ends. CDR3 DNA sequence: TGTGCCAGCAGCTTAATCCCTTCCGGACAGGGAGGGACCGGGGAGCTGTTTTTT. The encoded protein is CASSLIPSGQGGTGELFF. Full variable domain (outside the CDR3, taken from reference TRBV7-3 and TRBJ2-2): GAGVSQTPSNKVTEKGKYVELRCDPISGHTALYWYRQSLGQGPEFLIYFQGTGAADDSGLPNDRFFAVRPEGSVSTLKIQRTERGDSAVYLCASSLIPSGQGGTGELFFGEGSRLTVL.

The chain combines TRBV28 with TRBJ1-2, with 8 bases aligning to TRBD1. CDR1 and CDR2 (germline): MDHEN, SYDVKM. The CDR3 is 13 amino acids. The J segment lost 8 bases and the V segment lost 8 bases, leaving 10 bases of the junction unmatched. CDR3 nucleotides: TGTGCCAGCTCATTACAGGGGGGGGACGGCTACACCTTC. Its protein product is CASSLQGGDGYTF.